These 21 T cell receptor beta chains came from one sample sequenced in a study of blood T cell repertoires in COVID-19. Sequencing was performed with immunoSEQ multiplex PCR; in TCRdb, only in-frame clones are kept and a portion is missing. The sample has some 410,000 clones, 88% seen once. Sequenced input: PBMCs or T cells enriched from blood (not recorded which). Every receptor here comes from a woman aged 25 to 45 with acute COVID-19.

V and J are TRBV18 and TRBJ2-2; D gene ambiguous. Germline lookup yields CDR1 KGHSH and CDR2 LQKENI. The V gene lost 5 bases and the J gene lost 5 bases, with 12 bases spanning the gap. The CDR3 covers 14 residues. CDR3 nucleotides: TGTGCCAGCTCATTGAACTCCAAGACCGGGGAGCTGTTTTTT. Its translation: CASSLNSKTGELFF.

This chain connects TRBV19 to TRBJ1-5; a weak D match, TRBD1 (5 bases). The CDR3 runs 13 residues. Trimming took off 10 bases at V and 6 bases at J, with 16 bases between the two ends. Germline-derived CDR1 and CDR2 are LNHDA and SQIVND (reference sequence). CDR3 residues: CATLDNVGQPQHF. DNA for the CDR3: TGTGCCACCCTGGACAACGTGGGTCAGCCCCAGCATTTT.

The table lists this clone with a count of one. This chain connects TRBV5-8 to TRBJ2-7; unclear D gene. Trimming removed 2 bases from V and 0 bases from J, with 9 bases in between. The CDR3 runs 14 residues. From germline, CDR1 is SGHTS and CDR2 YDEGEE. The CDR3 loop is CASSFQVSSYEQYF. The CDR3 region has the DNA TGTGCCAGCAGCTTCCAAGTGAGCTCCTACGAGCAGTACTTC.

V gene TRBV3-1 (or the pseudogene TRBV3-2) combines with J gene TRBJ1-2, with unresolved D. Germline V gene sequence: CDR1 LGHDT, CDR2 YNNKEL (reference sequence). V dropped 0 bases and J dropped 4 bases, with 12 bases sitting between them. This CDR3 comprises 15 residues. The CDR3, as DNA: TGTGCCAGCAGCCAAGATTTGGGCGATAGCTATGGCTACACCTTC. Translation gives CASSQDLGDSYGYTF.

V usage is TRBV10-3 and J usage is TRBJ2-6; D might be TRBD1 (7 bases). Germline-derived CDR1 and CDR2 are ENHRY and SYGVKD. Trimming removed 10 bases at V and 0 bases at J, with 13 bases between. The CDR3 has 15 residues. Here the CDR3 reads CASGDRASGANVLTF. CDR3 coding DNA: TGTGCCAGCGGGGACAGAGCCTCTGGGGCCAACGTCCTGACTTTC.

The chain uses TRBV23-1 and TRBJ2-7; D call uncertain. TRBV23-1 is classed as an ORF, of uncertain function. The CDR3 has 16 amino acids. V was cut by 0 bases and J by 5 bases, with 17 bases left in between. CDR3 DNA sequence: TGCGCCAGCAGTCAATCGGCACCAACTCCCAGGAACGAGCAGTACTTC. This codes for CASSQSAPTPRNEQYF.

The J gene is TRBJ1-1, the V gene TRBV28; D is undetermined. The CDR3 is made up of 15 amino acids. Germline CDR1 reads MDHEN; CDR2 reads SYDVKM. V lost 4 bases to trimming and J lost 0 bases, with 12 bases between them. The CDR3 sequence is CASSSRAGMNTEAFF. In DNA form, the CDR3 reads TGTGCCAGCAGTTCAAGAGCCGGGATGAACACTGAAGCTTTCTTT.

This chain connects TRBV13 to TRBJ2-7; D uncertain. CDR3 length: 13 residues. Trimming took 5 bases from V and 3 from J, leaving 11 bases between them. Per germline, CDR1 PRHDT and CDR2 FYEKMQ (reference sequence). The CDR3 loop is CASSPRPFYEQYF. CDR3 DNA sequence: TGTGCCAGCAGCCCGCGCCCTTTCTACGAGCAGTACTTC.

Worth noting for this clone: This sample also contains other DNA sequences that code for the same CDR3. V usage is TRBV29-1 and J usage is TRBJ1-2; 9 bases are a match to TRBD1. CDR3 length: 13 residues. Trimming cost V 7 bases and J 0 bases; bases outside gene matches: 3. Per germline, CDR1 SQVTM and CDR2 ANQGSEA. CDR3 sequence reads: CSAGQGTNYGYTF. For the CDR3, the DNA is TGCAGCGCTGGACAGGGGACTAACTATGGCTACACCTTC.

The chain combines TRBV24-1 with TRBJ2-1; 9 nucleotides line up with TRBD1. CDR3 length: 14 amino acids. With 4 bases clipped from V and 9 bases from J, the junction kept 6 bases outside the gene matches. CDR1 is KGHDR, CDR2 SFDVKD, per germline. CDR3 region: CATSDPGQGGEQFF. The CDR3 DNA follows: TGTGCCACCAGTGACCCGGGACAGGGCGGTGAGCAGTTCTTC.

CDR3 protein: CSVRDRASYEQYF. In DNA, the CDR3 is TGCAGCGTACGGGACAGGGCCTCCTACGAGCAGTACTTC. This chain connects TRBV29-1 to TRBJ2-7, with TRBD1 identical over 9 bases. Germline-derived CDR1 and CDR2 are SQVTM and ANQGSEA. This CDR3 has 13 amino acids. V lost 6 bases to trimming and J lost 0 bases; unmatched junction nucleotides: 3.

The chain employs TRBV7-2 and TRBJ1-5; no definite D call. V was shortened by 5 bases and J by 4 bases, with 18 bases between the two germline ends. CDR3 size: 16 residues. Looked up from germline, CDR1 is SGHTA and CDR2 is FQGNSA. This CDR3 reads CASSPLQLTVNQPQHF. As DNA, the CDR3 is TGTGCCAGCAGCCCTCTACAGCTGACGGTGAATCAGCCCCAGCATTTT. Drawing the rest from reference TRBV7-2 and TRBJ1-5, the complete variable domain is GAGVSQSPSNKVTEKGKDVELRCDPISGHTALYWYRQSLGQGLEFLIYFQGNSAPDKSGLPSDRFSAERTGGSVSTLTIQRTQQEDSAVYLCASSPLQLTVNQPQHFGDGTRLSIL.

The V gene is TRBV9, the J gene TRBJ2-5; 8 positions match TRBD2. Looked up from germline, CDR1 is SGDLS and CDR2 is YYNGEE. Trimming removed 3 bases from V and 4 bases from J; junction bases left unmatched: 14. There are 17 residues in the CDR3. The DNA of the CDR3 is TGTGCCAGCAGCGAAGGGGGAGTAGCGGGGCCCACAGAGACCCAGTACTTC. This gives the protein CASSEGGVAGPTETQYF.

Regarding this clone: The same CDR3 arises from other DNA sequences in this sample as well. The V call is TRBV7-3, the J call TRBJ2-7, with TRBD2 identical over 11 bases. There are 13 residues in the CDR3. CDR1 and CDR2 from the germline V gene are SGHTA and FQGTGA. With V trimmed by 6 bases and J by 4 bases, 2 bases remained unmatched. CDR3 nucleotide sequence: TGTGCCAGCAGTTTAGCGGGGGGGTACGAGCAGTACTTC. This gives the protein CASSLAGGYEQYF.

V gene TRBV2 combines with J gene TRBJ1-1, with D maybe TRBD1 (6 bases). The CDR3 has 12 residues. Trimming took off 5 bases at V and 8 bases at J, with 12 bases between the two ends. Per the germline V gene, CDR1 is SNHLY and CDR2 is FYNNEI. The CDR3 DNA reads as TGTGCCAGCAGTACAGGGTGGGAGGAAGCTTTCTTT. As protein: CASSTGWEEAFF.

V gene TRBV3-1 (or the pseudogene TRBV3-2) combines with J gene TRBJ2-1; TRBD1 aligns across 10 bases. Looked up from germline, CDR1 is LGHDT and CDR2 is YNNKEL (reference sequence). The ends lost 4 bases at V and 7 bases at J; junction bases unmatched: 7. There are 15 residues in the CDR3. The CDR3 is CASSPGDRGGNEQFF. DNA of the CDR3: TGTGCCAGCAGCCCAGGGGACAGGGGAGGGAATGAGCAGTTCTTC.

This clone was detected only a few times. CDR3: CASSPETGGLGNTIYF. DNA for the CDR3: TGTGCCAGCAGCCCGGAGACAGGGGGCCTTGGAAACACCATATATTTT. The chain has TRBV5-5 and TRBJ1-3; 10 nucleotides agree with TRBD1. CDR3 length: 16 amino acids. J gave up 3 bases and V 4 bases, and 7 bases lay outside the gene matches. Germline CDR1 reads SGHKS; CDR2 reads YYEKEE (reference sequence).

The rearrangement joins TRBV25-1 to TRBJ1-6; the D is unclear. V was clipped by 1 base and J by 9 bases, with 7 bases between them. Germline lookup yields CDR1 MGHDK and CDR2 SYGVNS. CDR3 size: 13 residues. CDR3 in DNA: TGTGCCAGCAGTGAATTTCTCAGTTCACCCCTCCACTTT. Residues: CASSEFLSSPLHF. Using reference TRBV25-1 and TRBJ1-6 for the parts outside the CDR3, the full variable domain is EADIYQTPRYLVIGTGKKITLECSQTMGHDKMYWYQQDPGMELHLIHYSYGVNSTEKGDLSSESTVSRIRTEHFPLTLESARPSHTSQYLCASSEFLSSPLHFGNGTRLTVT.

The chain joins TRBV20-1 to TRBJ2-7; 7 bases line up with TRBD1. There are 15 residues in the CDR3. Germline trimming cut 3 bases from V and 6 bases from J; bases unmatched to any gene: 14. In germline, CDR1 is DFQATT, CDR2 SNEGSKA (reference sequence). This CDR3 is CSASEPRQGSIEQYF. The DNA of the CDR3 is TGCAGTGCTAGTGAGCCGAGACAGGGATCGATCGAGCAGTACTTC.

The V gene is TRBV19, the J gene TRBJ1-5; D might be TRBD1 (5 bases). The CDR3 sequence is 16 residues long. Germline V CDR1 and CDR2: LNHDA, SQIVND (reference sequence). V was cut by 2 bases and J by 4 bases, with 15 bases left in between. The CDR3 nucleotides read TGTGCCAGTAGTATACTTTCCACGGGGGGGAATCAGCCCCAGCATTTT. It encodes CASSILSTGGNQPQHF. The variable domain in full, with the rest retrieved from reference TRBV19 and TRBJ1-5, is DGGITQSPKYLFRKEGQNVTLSCEQNLNHDAMYWYRQDPGQGLRLIYYSQIVNDFQKGDIAEGYSVSREKKESFPLTVTSAQKNPTAFYLCASSILSTGGNQPQHFGDGTRLSIL.

This clone was seen a single time. The chain couples TRBV7-9 to TRBJ2-1; TRBD2 matches 16 bases. The ends lost 5 bases at V and 2 bases at J; junction bases unmatched: 12. CDR1 and CDR2 (germline): SEHNR, FQNEAQ (reference sequence). There are 20 residues in the CDR3. CDR3 nucleotide sequence: TGTGCCAGCAGCAAACGCGCGGGACTAGCGGGGGGGCCCACCTACAATGAGCAGTTCTTC. This translates into CASSKRAGLAGGPTYNEQFF.